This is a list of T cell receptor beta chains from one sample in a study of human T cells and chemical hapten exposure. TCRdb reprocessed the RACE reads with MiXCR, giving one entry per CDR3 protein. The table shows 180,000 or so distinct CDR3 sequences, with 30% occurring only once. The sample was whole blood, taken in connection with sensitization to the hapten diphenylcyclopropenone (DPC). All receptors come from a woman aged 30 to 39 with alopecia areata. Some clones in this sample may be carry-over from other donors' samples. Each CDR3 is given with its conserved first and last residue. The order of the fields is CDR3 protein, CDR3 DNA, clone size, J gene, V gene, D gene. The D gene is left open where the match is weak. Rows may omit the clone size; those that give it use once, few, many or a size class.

CASSLQGRTEAFF TGTGCCAGCAGTTTACAGGGTCGGACTGAAGCTTTCTTT - TRBJ1-1 TRBV28 -
CASSLARNGYTF TGCGCCAGCAGCTTGGCTCGGAATGGCTACACCTTC few TRBJ1-2 TRBV5-1 -
CAISEGLGQGYEKLFF TGTGCCATCAGTGAAGGTCTAGGACAGGGGTATGAAAAACTGTTTTTT few TRBJ1-4 TRBV10-3 TRBD1
CASSHGPVGTDTQYF TGCGCCAGCAGCCATGGACCCGTGGGCACAGATACGCAGTATTTT - TRBJ2-3 TRBV5-1 -
CSVDEGALETQYF TGCAGCGTTGATGAGGGGGCCTTGGAGACCCAGTACTTC - TRBJ2-5 TRBV29-1 TRBD1
CASRRASNTGELFF TGTGCCAGCAGGCGGGCTTCCAACACCGGGGAGCTGTTTTTT - TRBJ2-2 TRBV3-1 -
CASSSDRAPTNEQFF TGTGCCAGCAGCTCGGACAGGGCTCCGACTAATGAGCAGTTCTTC - TRBJ2-1 TRBV5-5 TRBD1
CAISDSLRDQETQYF TGTGCCATCAGTGACTCCCTCCGGGACCAAGAGACCCAGTACTTC - TRBJ2-5 TRBV10-3 -
CASSSGTFKNIQYF TGTGCCAGCAGTTCGGGGACCTTTAAAAACATTCAGTACTTC - TRBJ2-4 TRBV6-2/TRBV6-3 -
CASSQAWALTSGNTIYF TGCGCCAGCAGCCAGGCTTGGGCCCTTACCTCTGGAAACACCATATATTTT few TRBJ1-3 TRBV4-3 -
CASSVRGPGETQYF TGTGCCAGCAGTGTAAGGGGTCCGGGGGAGACCCAGTACTTC few TRBJ2-5 TRBV28 -
CASSPHGGARAFF TGCGCCAGCAGCCCCCACGGGGGGGCCAGGGCTTTCTTT many TRBJ1-1 TRBV5-1 -
CASSQRQGRDEKLFF TGTGCCAGCAGCCAGAGACAGGGGCGAGACGAAAAACTGTTTTTT few TRBJ1-4 TRBV3-1 TRBD1
CAISESGQSSTDTQYF TGTGCCATCAGTGAGTCGGGGCAATCTAGCACAGATACGCAGTATTTT few TRBJ2-3 TRBV10-3 -
CASSSPLGSYEQYF TGTGCCAGCAGCTCACCCCTCGGATCCTACGAGCAGTACTTC few TRBJ2-7 TRBV6-2/TRBV6-3 -
CASSLYSGTTGELFF TGTGCCAGCAGCTTATACTCGGGAACGACCGGGGAGCTGTTTTTT few TRBJ2-2 TRBV11-2 -
CASSRDRGDTGELFF TGCGCCAGCAGCCGGGACAGGGGAGACACCGGGGAGCTGTTTTTT few TRBJ2-2 TRBV5-1 TRBD1